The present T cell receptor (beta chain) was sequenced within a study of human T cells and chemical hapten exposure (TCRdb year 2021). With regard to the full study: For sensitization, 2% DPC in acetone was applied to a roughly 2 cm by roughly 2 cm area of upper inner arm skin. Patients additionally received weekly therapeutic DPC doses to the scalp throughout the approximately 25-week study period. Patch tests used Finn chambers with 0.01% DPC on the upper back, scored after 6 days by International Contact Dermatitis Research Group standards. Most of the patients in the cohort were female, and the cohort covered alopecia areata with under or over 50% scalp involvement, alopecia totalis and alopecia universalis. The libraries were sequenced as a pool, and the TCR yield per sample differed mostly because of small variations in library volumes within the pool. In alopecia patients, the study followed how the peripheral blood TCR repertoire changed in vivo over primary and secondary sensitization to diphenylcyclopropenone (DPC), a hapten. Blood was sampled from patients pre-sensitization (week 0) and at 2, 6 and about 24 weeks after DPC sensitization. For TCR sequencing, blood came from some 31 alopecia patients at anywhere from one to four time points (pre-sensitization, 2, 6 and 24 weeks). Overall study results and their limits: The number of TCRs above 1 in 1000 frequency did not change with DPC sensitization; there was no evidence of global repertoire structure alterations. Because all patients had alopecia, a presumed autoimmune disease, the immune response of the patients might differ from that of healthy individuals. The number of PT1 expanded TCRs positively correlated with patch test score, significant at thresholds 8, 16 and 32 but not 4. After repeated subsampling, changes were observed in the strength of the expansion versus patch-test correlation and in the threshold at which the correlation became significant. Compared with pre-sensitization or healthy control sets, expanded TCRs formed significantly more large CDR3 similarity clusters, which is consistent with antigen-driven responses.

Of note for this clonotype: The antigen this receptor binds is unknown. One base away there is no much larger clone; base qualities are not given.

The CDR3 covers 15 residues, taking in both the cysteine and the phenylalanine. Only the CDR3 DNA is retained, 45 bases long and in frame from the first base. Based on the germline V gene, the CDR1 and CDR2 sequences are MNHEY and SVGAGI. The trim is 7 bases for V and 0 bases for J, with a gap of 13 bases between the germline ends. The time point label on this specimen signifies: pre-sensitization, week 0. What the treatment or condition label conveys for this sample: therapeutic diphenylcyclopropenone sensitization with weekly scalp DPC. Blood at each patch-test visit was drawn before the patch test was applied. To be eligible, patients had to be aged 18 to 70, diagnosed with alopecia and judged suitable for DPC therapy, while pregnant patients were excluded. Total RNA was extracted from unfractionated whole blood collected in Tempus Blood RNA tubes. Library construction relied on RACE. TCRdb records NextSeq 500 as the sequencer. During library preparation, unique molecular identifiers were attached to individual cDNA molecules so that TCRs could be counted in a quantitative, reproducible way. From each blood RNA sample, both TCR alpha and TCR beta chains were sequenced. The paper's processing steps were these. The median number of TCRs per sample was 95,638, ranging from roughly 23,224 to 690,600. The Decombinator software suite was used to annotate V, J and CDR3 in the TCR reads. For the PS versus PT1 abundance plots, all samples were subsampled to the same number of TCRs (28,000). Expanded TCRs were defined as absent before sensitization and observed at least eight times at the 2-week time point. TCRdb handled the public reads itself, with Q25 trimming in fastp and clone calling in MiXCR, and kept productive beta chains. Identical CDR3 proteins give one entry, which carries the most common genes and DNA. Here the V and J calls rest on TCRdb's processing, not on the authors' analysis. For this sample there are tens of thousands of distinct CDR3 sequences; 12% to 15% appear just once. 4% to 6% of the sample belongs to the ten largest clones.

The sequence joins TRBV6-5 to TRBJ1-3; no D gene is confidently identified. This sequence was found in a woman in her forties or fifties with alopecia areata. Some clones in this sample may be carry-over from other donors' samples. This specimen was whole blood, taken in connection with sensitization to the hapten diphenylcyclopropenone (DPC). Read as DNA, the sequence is TGTGCCAGCACTAAAGGACGGTACTCTGGAAACACCATATATTTT. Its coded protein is CASTKGRYSGNTIYF.